Listed below are T cell receptor beta chains from one sample, sequenced in a study of radiotherapy plus CTLA-4 blockade in lung cancer. Assay used: immunoSEQ multiplex PCR; TCRdb lists only in-frame clones, some missing. The sample shows about 98,000 clones, more than 75% of them seen only once. The source material was peripheral blood, sampled from a patient treated with radiotherapy plus ipilimumab. The receptors were sampled from a human donor with non-small cell lung cancer who had a partial response to radiotherapy plus ipilimumab. Each CDR3 is given with its conserved first and last residue. The D gene is left open where the match is weak. Some rows mark clone size as missing; the rest say once, few, many or name a class of expanded clone.

>-|TRBJ2-3|once|TRBV28
TGTGCCAGCAGTTTCACGGCGGGCAGCTTCACAGATACGCAGTATTTT
CASSFTAGSFTDTQYF
>-|TRBJ1-1|-|TRBV10-3
TGTGCCATCAGGGGAGTTGGGGACACTGAAGCTTTCTTT
CAIRGVGDTEAFF
>-|TRBJ2-7|-|TRBV5-1
TGCGCCAGCAGCTTGGGGGGAGTAAATGGGTACGAGCAGTACTTC
CASSLGGVNGYEQYF
>TRBD2|TRBJ2-2|once|TRBV11-2
TGTGCCAGCAGCTCGACTAGCGGGAACACCGGGGAGCTGTTTTTT
CASSSTSGNTGELFF
>-|TRBJ1-3|-|TRBV6-5
TGTGCCAGCAGCAACAGGGCTGGAAACACCATATATTTT
CASSNRAGNTIYF
>-|TRBJ2-1|-|TRBV7-2
TGTGCCAGCAGCTTCTTCAGTCACAATGAGCAGTTCTTC
CASSFFSHNEQFF
>-|TRBJ1-1|-|TRBV7-9
TGTGCCAGCAGCTACGGGAGAGACACTGAAGCTTTCTTT
CASSYGRDTEAFF
>-|TRBJ2-5|-|TRBV18
TGTGCCAGCTCACCAGGACTACCACCGGAGACCCAGTACTTC
CASSPGLPPETQYF
>TRBD1|TRBJ2-5|-|TRBV6-1
TGTGCCAGCAGGCGCCAGGGGGTCGGAGAGACCCAGTACTTC
CASRRQGVGETQYF
>-|TRBJ1-1|-|TRBV19
TGTGCCAGTAGCCCCCAAGCTGCTGGAGCGGCTTTCTTT
CASSPQAAGAAFF
>-|TRBJ2-3|-|TRBV6-6
TGTGCCAGCAGTTACGGCCCGAACACAGATACGCAGTATTTT
CASSYGPNTDTQYF
>TRBD2|TRBJ2-7|-|TRBV6-4
TGTGCCAGCAGTGAAGCGGGGAGCTCCTACGAGCAGTACTTC
CASSEAGSSYEQYF
>-|TRBJ2-2|-|TRBV5-1
TGCGCCAGCAGAACTGGTCCCGGACATTATGCCGGGGAGCTGTTTTTT
CASRTGPGHYAGELFF
>TRBD1|TRBJ1-5|-|TRBV15
TGTGCCACCAGCCGTCAGACAGGGTATCGCAATCAGCCCCAGCATTTT
CATSRQTGYRNQPQHF
>TRBD1|TRBJ1-4|-|TRBV6-1
TGTGCCAGCACGGACAGGGAAATTAATGAAAAACTGTTTTTT
CASTDREINEKLFF
>TRBD2|TRBJ2-3|-|TRBV2
TGTGCCAGCGGGTTAGATACTAGCGGGAGGGCTAAGACAGATACGCAGTATTTT
CASGLDTSGRAKTDTQYF
>TRBD1|TRBJ2-1|-|TRBV5-6
TGTGCCAGCAGCTTGGGACAGGGGGGCGCCTACAATGAGCAGTTCTTC
CASSLGQGGAYNEQFF
>-|TRBJ1-1|-|TRBV29-1
TGCAGCGTGGCCTCAGCGGGGGGCACTGAAGCTTTCTTT
CSVASAGGTEAFF
>-|TRBJ2-5|few|TRBV14
TGTGCCAGCAGCCAAGGGGCCCGATCAGAGACCCAGTACTTC
CASSQGARSETQYF
>-|TRBJ2-3|-|TRBV7-3
TGTGCCAGCAGCCGGACAGCTACTAGCACAGATACGCAGTATTTT
CASSRTATSTDTQYF
>TRBD2|TRBJ2-1|-|TRBV5-1
TGCGCCAGCAGCTTGGAAATTTTGGCTAGCGGGAGATTGAGCTCCTACAATGAGCAGTTCTTC
CASSLEILASGRLSSYNEQFF
>-|TRBJ1-6|-|TRBV5-1
TGCGCCAGCAGCTCAATCGGGGGATATAATTCACCCCTCCACTTT
CASSSIGGYNSPLHF
>TRBD2|TRBJ2-6|-|TRBV7-6
TGTGCCAGCAGCTTAGGGGACTATATCTCTGGGGCCAACGTCCTGACTTTC
CASSLGDYISGANVLTF
>TRBD1|TRBJ1-2|few|TRBV5-5
TGTGCCAGCAGCTTGAAGGGGGCGCTTGGCTACACCTTC
CASSLKGALGYTF
>TRBD2|TRBJ2-3|-|TRBV11-1
TGTGCCAGCAGCTTAGGACAGGGACTAGCGGAGGATACGCAGTATTTT
CASSLGQGLAEDTQYF
>TRBD1|TRBJ1-2|-|TRBV6-5
TGTGCCAGCAGAGCGGACAGGGCCCTTCATGGCTACACCTTC
CASRADRALHGYTF
>TRBD2|TRBJ2-2|-|TRBV5-1
TGCGCCAGCAGCACCGGGACTAGCGGGAGGCACACCGGGGAGCTGTTTTTT
CASSTGTSGRHTGELFF
>TRBD1|TRBJ1-2|once|TRBV5-4
TGTGCCAGCAGCTCCGGGACAGGCCAACAAGCCCCCTATGGCTACACCTTC
CASSSGTGQQAPYGYTF
>-|TRBJ2-1|-|TRBV6-5
TGTGCCACTAGACTGAGCTCCTACAATGAGCAGTTCTTC
CATRLSSYNEQFF
>-|TRBJ2-2|-|TRBV30
TGTGCCTGGACAGTTACCACCGGGGAGCTGTTTTTT
CAWTVTTGELFF
>-|TRBJ1-3|-|TRBV6-1
TGTGCCAGCAGCTACCGACAGACTGGAAACACCATATATTTT
CASSYRQTGNTIYF
>-|TRBJ1-1|-|TRBV10-3
TGTGCCACCCGGTCGGGGAACACTGAAGCTTTCTTT
CATRSGNTEAFF
>TRBD1|TRBJ1-1|few|TRBV18
TGTGCCAGCTCACCACAAGGGACAGGGAGGGGCACTGAAGCTTTCTTT
CASSPQGTGRGTEAFF
>TRBD2|TRBJ2-1|-|TRBV6-4
TGTGCCAGCAGTTACTCTAGCGGGAGGGCGGCAAATGAGCAGTTCTTC
CASSYSSGRAANEQFF
>TRBD2|TRBJ2-2|-|TRBV5-1
TGCGCCAGCAGCCCGCGGACTAGCGCGAACACCGGGGAGCTGTTTTTT
CASSPRTSANTGELFF
>TRBD1|TRBJ1-4|few|TRBV5-4
TGTGCCAGCAGCGTCAGGACAGGGGTTAATGAAAAACTGTTTTTT
CASSVRTGVNEKLFF
>-|TRBJ2-5|-|TRBV5-1
TGCGCCAGCAGCGGAGGGCCGGGGCAAGAGGCCCAGTACTTC
CASSGGPGQEAQYF
>-|TRBJ2-5|once|TRBV7-9
TGTGCCAGCAGCTTAGTATCATCGGGGTCGGGAGAGACCCAGTACTTC
CASSLVSSGSGETQYF
>TRBD1|TRBJ2-6|-|TRBV27
TGTGCCAGCAGTTTATCCCCCCAGGGGGCCGGTGGGGCCAACGTCCTGACTTTC
CASSLSPQGAGGANVLTF
>-|TRBJ2-3|-|TRBV5-1
TGCGCCAGCGGGGAGGATACAGATACGCAGTATTTT
CASGEDTDTQYF
>-|TRBJ1-1|medium-sized|TRBV9
TGTGCCAGCAGCGTCGGGATGTCCATGAACACTGAAGCTTTCTTT
CASSVGMSMNTEAFF
>TRBD1|TRBJ2-7|few|TRBV5-1
TGCGCCAGCAGCTCGGGACAGGGGTACGAGCAGTACTTC
CASSSGQGYEQYF
>-|TRBJ2-7|-|TRBV28
TGTGCCAGCAGTTTACAGGGTTACGAGCAGTACTTC
CASSLQGYEQYF
>TRBD1|TRBJ1-3|once|TRBV11-1
TGTGCCAGCAGACAGGGGAAGTCTGGAAACACCATATATTTT
CASRQGKSGNTIYF
>-|TRBJ2-5|-|TRBV7-3
TGTGCCAGCAGCTACCTCGGAGGGCCGGAGGAGACCCAGTACTTC
CASSYLGGPEETQYF
>TRBD2|TRBJ2-3|-|TRBV19
TGTGCCAGTAGTATACGAGCGGGAGTTACAGATACGCAGTATTTT
CASSIRAGVTDTQYF
>-|TRBJ2-2|-|TRBV19
TGTGCCAGTAGTATAGATTGGAGACGGCTGAACACCGGGGAGCTGTTTTTT
CASSIDWRRLNTGELFF
>-|TRBJ1-1|-|TRBV28
TGTGCCAGCCTACAGGGAAGCACTGAAGCTTTCTTT
CASLQGSTEAFF
>TRBD1|TRBJ1-4|-|TRBV28
TGTGCCAGCAGTTCTGAGACAGGGGGCTTGTCTAATGAAAAACTGTTTTTT
CASSSETGGLSNEKLFF
>-|TRBJ2-3|once|TRBV18
TGTGCCAGCTCACCACCTATCAGGTCAGATACGCAGTATTTT
CASSPPIRSDTQYF
>-|TRBJ1-2|-|TRBV28
TGTGCCAGCGACGGGTTGGCTGGCTACACCTTC
CASDGLAGYTF
>-|TRBJ1-1|-|TRBV28
TGTGCCAGCAATGTCCGGGGTGAAGCTTTCTTT
CASNVRGEAFF
>TRBD2|TRBJ2-7|-|TRBV6-5
TGTGCCAGCAGTACCGGGACTAGCGGCTACGAGCAGTACTTC
CASSTGTSGYEQYF
>-|TRBJ1-1|-|TRBV18
TGTGCCAGCTCACCAGGTCTTCGGTCTGAAGCTTTCTTT
CASSPGLRSEAFF
>TRBD2|TRBJ2-7|few|TRBV7-2
TGTGCCAGCAGCTCGGGACTAGCTGTCGACGAGCAGTACTTC
CASSSGLAVDEQYF
>TRBD2|TRBJ2-7|-|TRBV10-3
TGTGCCATCAGTGAGTCGACTAGCATGGACGAGCAGTACTTC
CAISESTSMDEQYF
>TRBD2|TRBJ2-1|-|TRBV30
TGTGCCTGCCGAGACGAGCGGGGAATCTACAATGAGCAGTTCTTC
CACRDERGIYNEQFF
>-|TRBJ2-7|few|TRBV7-3
TGTGCCAGCAGCCTGGACGGGGACGAGCAGTACTTC
CASSLDGDEQYF
>-|TRBJ2-5|-|TRBV7-8
TGTGCCAGCAGCCGGGGGCGGGGGAGGGAGACCCAGTACTTC
CASSRGRGRETQYF